One sample yielded the 26 T cell receptor beta chains listed below, sequenced in a study of blood T cell repertoires in COVID-19. Generated by immunoSEQ multiplex PCR, the TCRdb table keeps only in-frame clones and is missing some. The repertoire includes 130,000 to 150,000 clones, roughly 84% of them detected once, and roughly 5.5% sits in the top ten. Sample: PBMCs or T cells enriched from blood (not recorded which). The receptors derive from a woman aged 45-60 years who had been exposed to COVID-19.

The chain couples TRBV12-5 to TRBJ1-1, with 8 bases that match TRBD1. Germline-derived CDR1 and CDR2 are LGHNT and FRNRAP. With 6 bases clipped from V and 0 bases from J, the junction kept 3 bases outside the gene matches. The CDR3 consists of 14 residues. In nucleotides, the CDR3 is TGTGCTAGTGGGGGACAGGCGATGAACACTGAAGCTTTCTTT. Its translation is CASGGQAMNTEAFF.

The chain couples TRBV6-1 to TRBJ1-2; 9 bases fit TRBD1. V was clipped by 1 base and J by 5 bases; unmatched bases: 5. There are 15 residues in the CDR3. Germline V gene lookup returns CDR1 MNHNS and CDR2 SASEGT. CDR3 coding DNA: TGTGCCAGCAGTGAAGAGGTCGGGACAGGGTATGGCTACACCTTC. As protein: CASSEEVGTGYGYTF.

The V gene is TRBV5-4, the J gene TRBJ2-7; tentatively, D is TRBD2 (6 bases). CDR1 SGHNT and CDR2 YYREEE come from the germline V gene (reference sequence). CDR3 size: 16 residues. Deletions cut 0 bases from V and 0 bases from J, with 13 bases between. The CDR3 region is CASSLGRGPISYEQYF. CDR3 in DNA: TGTGCCAGCAGCTTGGGGCGGGGACCCATCTCCTACGAGCAGTACTTC.

The chain has TRBV7-2 and TRBJ2-1, with TRBD2 identical over 8 bases. The V and J ends lost 4 bases and 6 bases, in that order; junction bases with no gene match: 5. Germline V gene lookup returns CDR1 SGHTA and CDR2 FQGNSA. The CDR3 length is 14 residues. The CDR3 DNA is TGTGCCAGCAGCTCCACGGGGGGGCTCAATGAGCAGTTCTTC. This gives the protein CASSSTGGLNEQFF.

CDR3 sequence reads: CATPVQGGNEQFF. DNA of the CDR3: TGTGCCACCCCGGTACAGGGGGGAAATGAGCAGTTCTTC. V is TRBV24-1 and J is TRBJ2-1, with 8 bases identical to TRBD1. The CDR3 runs 13 residues. Germline CDR1 reads KGHDR; CDR2 reads SFDVKD. Trimming removed 9 bases from V and 7 bases from J; junction bases left unmatched: 7.

This clone was counted ten times or more. This chain uses TRBV20-1 with TRBJ2-7; 9 positions agree with TRBD2. CDR3 size: 14 residues. V dropped 3 bases and J dropped 2; count of bases not matched to a gene: 5. CDR1 is DFQATT and CDR2 is SNEGSKA in the germline V gene (reference sequence). This CDR3 is CSASRTSEPYEQYF. Here the CDR3 DNA reads TGCAGTGCTAGTCGGACTAGCGAGCCCTACGAGCAGTACTTC.

J is TRBJ1-4 and V is TRBV2, with D possibly being TRBD1 (6 bases). The CDR3 covers 14 residues. Trimming took off 6 bases at V and 7 bases at J, with 15 bases between the two ends. In germline, CDR1 is SNHLY, CDR2 FYNNEI. The CDR3 loop reads CASSGTGSAEKLFF. The CDR3 region has the DNA TGTGCCAGCAGCGGCACAGGGTCGGCTGAAAAACTGTTTTTT.

The rearrangement links TRBV7-9 to TRBJ1-2; TRBD1 agrees at 7 bases. This CDR3 has 14 amino acids. The V gene end was trimmed by 3 bases and the J gene end by 3 bases; junction bases not matched to a gene: 4. From germline, CDR1 is SEHNR and CDR2 FQNEAQ (reference sequence). The CDR3 loop reads CASSLTGIYYGYTF. For the CDR3, the DNA is TGTGCCAGCAGCTTGACAGGGATTTACTATGGCTACACCTTC.

The V call is TRBV7-9, the J call TRBJ2-7; D unclear. Germline CDR1 is SEHNR and CDR2 is FQNEAQ (reference sequence). The CDR3 has 16 residues. V was trimmed by 5 bases and J by 4 bases, leaving 21 bases between them. The CDR3 sequence is CASSPKRRLAAYEQYF. In DNA, the CDR3 is TGTGCCAGCAGCCCCAAACGGCGACTGGCAGCGTACGAGCAGTACTTC. The whole variable domain, filled in from reference TRBV7-9 and TRBJ2-7, reads DTGVSQNPRHKITKRGQNVTFRCDPISEHNRLYWYRQTLGQGPEFLTYFQNEAQLEKSRLLSDRFSAERPKGSFSTLEIQRTEQGDSAMYLCASSPKRRLAAYEQYFGPGTRLTVT.

The V and J genes are TRBV5-6 and TRBJ1-2; D possibly corresponds to TRBD1 (5 bases). CDR3 size: 13 residues. Germline CDR1 SGHDT, CDR2 YYEEEE. V lost 6 bases and J lost 2, with 11 bases in between. The DNA of the CDR3 is TGTGCCAGCACCATGCGGGGGAACTATGGCTACACCTTC. This translates into CASTMRGNYGYTF.

The rearrangement joins TRBV7-2 to TRBJ2-7, with 8 bases fitting TRBD2. This CDR3 has 12 residues. Germline V gives CDR1 SGHTA, CDR2 FQGNSA. V was pared by 5 bases and J by 7 bases, with 4 bases of the junction left unmatched. CDR3 DNA sequence: TGTGCCAGCAGCACGGGGGGGCGGGAGCAGTACTTC. It translates to CASSTGGREQYF.

This chain joins TRBV19 and TRBJ1-5, with D uncertain. The germline CDR1 and CDR2 sequences are LNHDA and SQIVND (reference sequence). V lost 6 bases and J 0 bases, leaving 15 bases between the germline ends. The length of the CDR3 is 16 residues. The CDR3 nucleotides read TGTGCCAGTAGCCCTTATGACTGGTATAGCAATCAGCCCCAGCATTTT. It codes for CASSPYDWYSNQPQHF.

The chain joins TRBV7-9 to TRBJ1-2, with D perhaps matching TRBD1 (5 bases). The CDR3 runs 15 residues. V was pared by 4 bases and J by 4 bases, with 16 bases between. Germline CDR1 reads SEHNR; CDR2 reads FQNEAQ (reference sequence). The CDR3 nucleotides are TGTGCCAGCAGCTCAGGGCGGTCAGGCCTCTATGGCTACACCTTC. The encoded protein is CASSSGRSGLYGYTF.

The chain employs TRBV19 and TRBJ1-5; D call uncertain. Between the trimmed V and J ends, which lost 0 bases and 15 bases, there was a span of 15 bases. Germline values: CDR1 LNHDA, CDR2 SQIVND (reference sequence). This CDR3 has 13 residues. CDR3 protein: CASSIDVGFSRHF. CDR3 in DNA: TGTGCCAGTAGTATAGATGTCGGTTTTAGCCGGCATTTT. Full variable domain (outside the CDR3, taken from reference TRBV19 and TRBJ1-5): DGGITQSPKYLFRKEGQNVTLSCEQNLNHDAMYWYRQDPGQGLRLIYYSQIVNDFQKGDIAEGYSVSREKKESFPLTVTSAQKNPTAFYLCASSIDVGFSRHFGDGTRLSIL.

This chain links TRBV19 with TRBJ1-2, with 9 positions matching TRBD1. V gave up 4 bases and J gave up 2 bases; unmatched junction bases: 5. The CDR3 loop spans 15 amino acids. CDR1 and CDR2 from the germline V gene are LNHDA and SQIVND (reference sequence). The DNA of the CDR3 is TGTGCCAGTAGTACTCAACAGGGGGCGAACTATGGCTACACCTTC. This gives the protein CASSTQQGANYGYTF.

CDR3 coding DNA: TGTGCCAGCAGACAACGGACTAGCGGGAGTACCCCAGATACGCAGTATTTT. Protein: CASRQRTSGSTPDTQYF. The rearrangement links TRBV7-6 to TRBJ2-3; 13 bases match TRBD2. The CDR3 covers 17 residues. Germline lookup yields CDR1 SGHVS and CDR2 FNYEAQ. Trimming at V came to 6 bases and at J to 4 bases, leaving 10 bases not matched to a gene.

V and J are TRBV4-3 and TRBJ2-1; TRBD2 aligns across 8 bases. The V segment lost 2 bases and the J segment 9 bases; nucleotides outside the gene matches: 6. This CDR3 has 14 residues. Looked up from germline, CDR1 is LGHNA and CDR2 is YSLEER. CDR3 residues: CASSQTGLGAEQFF. The CDR3 DNA sequence: TGCGCCAGCAGCCAAACGGGACTAGGGGCTGAGCAGTTCTTC.

This clone was counted a single time. Other DNA sequences from this sample encode an identical CDR3 as well. This chain joins TRBV25-1 and TRBJ1-6; no firm D call. The CDR3 length is 14 residues. Trimming removed 4 bases from V and 0 bases from J, with 4 bases in between. CDR1 is MGHDK, CDR2 SYGVNS, per germline. DNA of the CDR3: TGTGCCAGCAGTGGCAGCTCCTATAATTCACCCCTCCACTTT. Encoded protein: CASSGSSYNSPLHF.

This clone was detected a few times. This rearrangement joins TRBV10-3 to TRBJ1-3; no firm D call. V lost 6 bases and J lost 0, with 3 bases in between. CDR1 is ENHRY and CDR2 is SYGVKD in the germline V gene. The length of the CDR3 is 12 residues. DNA of the CDR3: TGTGCCATCAGCCTCTCTGGAAACACCATATATTTT. This sequence encodes CAISLSGNTIYF.

The chain employs TRBV7-2 and TRBJ2-1; D call uncertain. Germline V gives CDR1 SGHTA, CDR2 FQGNSA. This CDR3 has 13 residues. V was clipped by 4 bases and J by 6 bases, with 10 bases between them. The CDR3 DNA reads TGTGCCAGCAGCTATACCTCTAGCAATGAGCAGTTCTTC. Encoded protein: CASSYTSSNEQFF. The full variable domain, its missing parts supplied by reference TRBV7-2 and TRBJ2-1, is GAGVSQSPSNKVTEKGKDVELRCDPISGHTALYWYRQSLGQGLEFLIYFQGNSAPDKSGLPSDRFSAERTGGSVSTLTIQRTQQEDSAVYLCASSYTSSNEQFFGPGTRLTVL.

Note on this clone: The same CDR3 arises from other DNA sequences in this sample as well. The chain employs TRBV18 and TRBJ1-2; 8 positions agree with TRBD1. V lost 0 bases and J lost 8; bases outside the gene matches: 5. The CDR3 consists of 14 residues. Germline lookup yields CDR1 KGHSH and CDR2 LQKENI. The CDR3 sequence is CASSPPEDRVGYTF. Here the CDR3 DNA reads TGTGCCAGCTCACCACCGGAGGACAGGGTGGGCTACACCTTC.

The chain employs TRBV11-2 and TRBJ2-2; 9 bases match TRBD2. V lost 4 bases, J lost 1 base, and 1 base stayed unmatched. This CDR3 region has 15 residues. Germline-derived CDR1 and CDR2 are SGHAT and FQNNGV. CDR3 sequence: CASSSTSGNTGELFF. Here the CDR3 DNA reads TGTGCCAGCAGCTCGACTAGCGGGAACACCGGGGAGCTGTTTTTT.

The rearrangement links TRBV7-9 to TRBJ1-1, with a tentative D call TRBD1 (6 bases). This CDR3 comprises 11 residues. In germline, CDR1 is SEHNR, CDR2 FQNEAQ (reference sequence). The ends were cut back, 5 bases at V and 8 bases at J, with 9 bases in the middle. CDR3: CASSPDREAFF. In DNA, the CDR3 is TGTGCCAGCAGCCCCGACAGGGAAGCTTTCTTT. Complete variable domain (other parts from reference TRBV7-9 and TRBJ1-1): DTGVSQNPRHKITKRGQNVTFRCDPISEHNRLYWYRQTLGQGPEFLTYFQNEAQLEKSRLLSDRFSAERPKGSFSTLEIQRTEQGDSAMYLCASSPDREAFFGQGTRLTVV.

This clone was counted between two and nine times. The chain is built from TRBV9 and TRBJ2-7, with D maybe TRBD2 (6 bases). In germline, CDR1 is SGDLS, CDR2 YYNGEE. The CDR3 runs to 16 residues. V was pared by 0 bases and J by 2 bases, with 15 bases between. The CDR3 spells CASSVGREVSPYEQYF. CDR3 DNA sequence: TGTGCCAGCAGCGTAGGTAGGGAGGTGAGCCCCTACGAGCAGTACTTC.

The V gene is TRBV19, the J gene TRBJ1-1; 9 bases are shared with TRBD1. Germline lookup yields CDR1 LNHDA and CDR2 SQIVND (reference sequence). CDR3 size: 14 residues. V gave up 5 bases and J gave up 0 bases; unmatched junction bases: 1. The CDR3 loop reads CASSRDRVNTEAFF. The CDR3 nucleotides read TGTGCCAGTAGTCGGGACAGGGTGAACACTGAAGCTTTCTTT.

This clone has just one count. This CDR3 is CASSLSPTVSYEQYF. For the CDR3, the DNA is TGTGCCAGCAGCTTATCCCCGACTGTCTCCTACGAGCAGTACTTC. The J gene is TRBJ2-7, the V gene TRBV11-2; no firm D call. Germline V gene sequence: CDR1 SGHAT, CDR2 FQNNGV. This CDR3 comprises 15 residues. Trimming shortened V by 2 bases and J by 0 bases, and 11 bases separated the two germline ends.